This T cell receptor beta chain was profiled in a study of cytomegalovirus exposure and HLA in healthy donors. Study context: The 110 or so validation repertoires were produced on the same platform as the roughly 720 repertoires of the first cohort. This was reported in a later analysis.

With regard to this clone: The antigen is unknown.

The method was immunoSEQ multiplex PCR; TCRdb's version includes in-frame clones alone and lacks a portion of them. Of roughly 130,000 clones in the sample, 89% were seen once. Trimming removed 6 bases from V and 1 base from J; junction bases left unmatched: 12. The CDR3 runs 18 residues. Germline CDR1 and CDR2: MDHEN and SYDVKM. Study findings and constraints: That first-cohort TCR clusters tended to co-occur in the 120 or so validation repertoires was found in a later analysis. Reported results showed that the classifier diagnosed cytomegalovirus status with high specificity and sensitivity. Researchers reported that three CMV-associated chains were confirmed in vitro as CMV antigen-specific.

Sequences were obtained from PBMCs. The sequence derives from a young woman in good health and CMV-seropositive. This chain uses TRBV28 with TRBJ2-5; 12 bases match TRBD2. CDR3 amino acids: CASRHLAGGRFGQETQYF. CDR3 in DNA: TGTGCCAGCAGGCATCTAGCGGGGGGGCGTTTCGGCCAAGAGACCCAGTACTTC.